Listed below are T cell receptor beta chains from one sample, sequenced in a study of blood T cell repertoires in COVID-19. Clones were read by immunoSEQ multiplex PCR, and TCRdb kept only the in-frame ones, dropping some. The table has about 150,000 clones, around 79% seen once; the top ten hold under 2%. Sequenced input: peripheral blood. The receptors shown here come from a man aged 80 or over with acute or convalescent COVID-19. Both conserved end residues are part of each CDR3. Clone sizes are given selectively: once, few, many, or a class where the clone is expanded.

15	TRBV15	NA	CATSSPDRANYEQYF
14	TRBV6-4	NA	CASSREVNTGELFF
16	TRBV19	NA	CASSPGLKRGNTEAFF
14	TRBV7-9	NA	CASSPTGRTGELFF
13	TRBV11-3	NA	CASSLTGDSEQFF
14	TRBV28	NA	CASSPGQGGSPLHF
15	TRBV6-5	NA	CASRPPDRVQETQYF
16	TRBV5-4	NA	CASSLVQGARIYEQYF
13	TRBV7-9	NA	CASSLDSNYGYTF
16	TRBV19	few	CASSIWRASSNQPQHF
11	TRBV2	NA	CASSDGFGLFF
15	TRBV20-1	NA	CSASGTGSWNSPLHF
16	TRBV3-1/TRBV3-2	NA	CASSQDAGDLGGELFF
16	TRBV19	NA	CASSIGPGQSTDTQYF
13	TRBV27	NA	CASTQQGGDTQYF